Below, one T cell receptor beta chain is given with its context. Its antigen is still unknown. The data were obtained in a study of monozygotic twins with inflammatory bowel disease. Study-wide results and limits: Lower TCRbeta diversity (inverse Simpson) was seen in IBD patients than in healthy co-twins. Differences in immunosuppressive treatment may have been a source of added variability in patient repertoires.

TCRdb re-called the 5' RACE reads, yielding one record per CDR3 amino acid sequence without DNA. This sample's clone table lists 400,000 to 500,000 distinct CDR3 sequences. CDR1 is SEHNR, CDR2 FQNEAQ, per germline (reference sequence). This CDR3 has 16 residues. Sequenced sample: blood. This receptor was identified in a human donor with ulcerative colitis or Crohn's disease, or a healthy co-twin of an affected twin (not recorded which). This sequence joins TRBV7-9 and TRBJ2-3; the D call of TRBD1 rests on TCRdb alone, since no DNA is present to check it. The CDR3 loop is CASSQPGQGVADTQYF.